Listed here is a single T cell receptor beta chain. Its antigen specificity is not known. Per-base quality was not reported, and no clone a single base away is much larger than it. This record belongs to a study of T cell responses to AZD1222 COVID-19 vaccine (dated by TCRdb to the early 2020s). For the study in its entirety: A total of 233 trial participants underwent TCR sequencing, of whom about 210 received two doses of AZD1222 and 26 received two doses of the MenACWY control vaccine. Trial participants were enrolled into age subgroups of 18-55, 56-69 and 70-plus years, which contained around 140, 26 and 57 TCR-sequenced participants, respectively.

The CDR3 regions of human TCRbeta chains were analyzed by immunosequencing. On the authors' methods: Repertoire TCRs were matched against a reference library of SARS-CoV-2-specific TCRs generated with the MIRA antigen-specificity platform. Breadth meant the fraction of unique TCRs that were SARS-CoV-2-associated, whereas depth meant the fraction of total T cells that were SARS-CoV-2-associated. Using the MIRA data, each spike-specific TCR was assigned both to the spike region to which the TCR was reactive and to a CD4 or CD8 class. Log10-transformed breadth and depth values were compared by one-way ANOVA with Sidak's multiple comparisons tests. TCRdb obtained this table from immuneACCESS and retained in-frame rearrangements with V and J assigned. These tables miss some clones; where compared with another copy, unresolved V genes account for less than half of the shortfall, and the remainder is unexplained. Clonal size and the V and J genes are those of that table, whereas D and trimming came from the DNA. The sample table lists 89,000 or so clones, 85% to 95% of them with a count of one. Approximately 30% of the sample rests with the top ten.

Points the paper makes about the study in general: Participants were mostly white British, with more females than males. The authors suggested clonal diversity may have been underestimated. The whole spike protein was spanned by vaccine-associated CD4 TCRs, and dominant responses were seen in regions 160-218 and 743-854. Spike-specific TCR breadth and depth rose significantly after two AZD1222 doses compared with day 0 and with MenACWY recipients. No day 14 peak-response samples were available, so repertoires were characterized only after the peak T cell response. In the small 56-69-year group, the increase in depth fell short of significance, most likely because of low power. Nearly half of unique spike-specific TCRs reportedly recognized epitopes outside regions mutated in the B.1.351 and B.1.1.7 variants. Only 5 to 7 AZD1222 recipients were SARS-CoV-2 seropositive at baseline, limiting conclusions about previously exposed vaccinees.

The label giving this sample's time point can be read as: about 28 days (+/-7) after the second vaccine dose. AZD1222 recipients given second doses at about 4 weeks or at about 12 weeks were pooled, since spike-specific TCR depth and breadth were not found to differ between the two schedules. The vaccinee samples were drawn from two UK trials, COV001 and COV002, one of which was a single-blind randomized controlled phase 2/3 trial testing AZD1222 (ChAdOx1 nCoV-19) in healthy adults. Trial participant PBMC samples were collected at day 0 and day 28 after the second dose for TCRbeta chain sequencing. This specimen consisted of peripheral blood, obtained 28 days after the second AZD1222 dose. The clonotype comes from an adult who received the AZD1222 COVID-19 vaccine.

The nucleotide sequence is given as TGTGCCAGCAGTGGCTTGTGGAAAAGGGAGAACACTGAAGCTTTCTTT. Its protein reads: CASSGLWKRENTEAFF. Here the chain combines TRBV28 and TRBJ1-1; no D segment can be confidently identified. Looking up the germline V gene yields CDR1 MDHEN and CDR2 SYDVKM. The CDR3 contains 16 residues, cysteine and phenylalanine counted. CDR3 DNA is the only sequence kept; it has 48 bases, read in frame from the first base. Trimming costs V 5 bases and J 1 base, and their ends lie 17 bases apart.